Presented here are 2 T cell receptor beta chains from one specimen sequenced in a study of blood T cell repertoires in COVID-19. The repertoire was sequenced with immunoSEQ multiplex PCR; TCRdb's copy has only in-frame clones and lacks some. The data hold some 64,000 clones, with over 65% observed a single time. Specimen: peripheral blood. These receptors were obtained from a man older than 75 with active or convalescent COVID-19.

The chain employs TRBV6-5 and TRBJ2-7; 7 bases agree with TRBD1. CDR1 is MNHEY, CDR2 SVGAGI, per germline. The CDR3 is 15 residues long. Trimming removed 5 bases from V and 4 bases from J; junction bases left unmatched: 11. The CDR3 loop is CASSRSDREAYEQYF. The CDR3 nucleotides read TGTGCCAGCAGTCGAAGCGACAGGGAAGCATACGAGCAGTACTTC.

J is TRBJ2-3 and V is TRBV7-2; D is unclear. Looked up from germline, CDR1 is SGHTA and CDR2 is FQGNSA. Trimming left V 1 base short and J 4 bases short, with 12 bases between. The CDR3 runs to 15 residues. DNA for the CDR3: TGTGCCAGCAGCTTAGTTAGTTCGTTGGCAGATACGCAGTATTTT. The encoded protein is CASSLVSSLADTQYF.